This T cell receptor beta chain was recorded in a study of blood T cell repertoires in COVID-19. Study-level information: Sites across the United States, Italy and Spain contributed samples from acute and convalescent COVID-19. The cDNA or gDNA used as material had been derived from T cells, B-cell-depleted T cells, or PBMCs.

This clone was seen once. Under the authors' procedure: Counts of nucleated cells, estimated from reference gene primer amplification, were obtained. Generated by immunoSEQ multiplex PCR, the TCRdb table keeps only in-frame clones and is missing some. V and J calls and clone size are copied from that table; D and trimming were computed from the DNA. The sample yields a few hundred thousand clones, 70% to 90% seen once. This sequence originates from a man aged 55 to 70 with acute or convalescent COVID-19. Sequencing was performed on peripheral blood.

The CDR3 sequence: CASSFNFDRAQPQHF. In DNA, the CDR3 is TGTGCCAGCAGTTTTAATTTCGACAGGGCCCAGCCCCAGCATTTT. This sequence joins TRBV27 and TRBJ1-5; 7 nucleotides line up with TRBD1. This CDR3 spans 15 amino acids. Losses at the gene ends were 3 bases for V and 7 bases for J; bases not matched to a gene: 9. Germline V gene sequence: CDR1 MNHEY, CDR2 SMNVEV (reference sequence).